This T cell receptor beta chain was sequenced in a study of shared clonotypes between healthy human individuals. Broader study findings: Rarefaction analysis demonstrated incomplete sorted-subset sequencing notwithstanding large depth.

Researchers divided each subset's genomic DNA evenly across several immunoSEQ plates. Generated by immunoSEQ multiplex PCR, the TCRdb table keeps only in-frame clones and is missing some. The sample shows approximately 530,000 clones, about 96% of them seen only once. The donor population consisted of healthy HIV-negative adults with no recent acute infections or vaccinations. Adult Caucasians living in Nashville, Tennessee made up all of the donors. Worth noting for this clone: Its antigen is as yet unknown.

Sequenced sample: naive CD4+ T cells sorted from blood. The subset denotes: CD45RA+ positively selected. The receptor comes from a young woman in good health.

The CDR3 DNA sequence: TGCAGCGTTTGGACTAGCGGGAGGGCCCCAGATACGCAGTATTTT. Its translation: CSVWTSGRAPDTQYF. V usage is TRBV29-1 and J usage is TRBJ2-3; 15 bases line up with TRBD2. The germline V gene encodes CDR1 SQVTM and CDR2 ANQGSEA. V was clipped by 5 bases and J by 4 bases; unmatched bases: 4. The CDR3 has 15 residues.